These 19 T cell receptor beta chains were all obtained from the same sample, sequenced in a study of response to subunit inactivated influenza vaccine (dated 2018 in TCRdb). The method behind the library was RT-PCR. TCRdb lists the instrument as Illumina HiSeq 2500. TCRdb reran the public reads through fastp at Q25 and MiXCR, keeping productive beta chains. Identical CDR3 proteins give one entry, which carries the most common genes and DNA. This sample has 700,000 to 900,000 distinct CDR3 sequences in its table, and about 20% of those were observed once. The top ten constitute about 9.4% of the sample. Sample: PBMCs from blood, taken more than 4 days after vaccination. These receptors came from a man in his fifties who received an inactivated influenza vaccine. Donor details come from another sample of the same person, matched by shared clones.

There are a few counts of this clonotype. In nucleotides, the CDR3 is TGTGCCAGCAGCTTCACAGGGGGGGTCGAGCAGTACTTC. This translates into CASSFTGGVEQYF. V is TRBV13 and J is TRBJ2-7, with TRBD1 as a possible D gene (8 bases). V was clipped by 3 bases and J by 6 bases, with 12 bases between them. The CDR3 length is 13 residues. Germline assignment: CDR1 PRHDT and CDR2 FYEKMQ (reference sequence). Variable domain in full (rest from reference TRBV13 and TRBJ2-7): AAGVIQSPRHLIKEKRETATLKCYPIPRHDTVYWYQQGPGQDPQFLISFYEKMQSDKGSIPDRFSAQQFSDYHSELNMSSLELGDSALYFCASSFTGGVEQYFGPGTRLTVT.

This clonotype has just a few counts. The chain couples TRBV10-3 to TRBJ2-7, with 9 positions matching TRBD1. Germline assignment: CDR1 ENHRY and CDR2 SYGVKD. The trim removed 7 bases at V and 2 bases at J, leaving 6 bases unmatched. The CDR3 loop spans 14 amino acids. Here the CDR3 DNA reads TGTGCCATCACCCGGACAGGGGCGCCCTACGAGCAGTACTTC. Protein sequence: CAITRTGAPYEQYF.

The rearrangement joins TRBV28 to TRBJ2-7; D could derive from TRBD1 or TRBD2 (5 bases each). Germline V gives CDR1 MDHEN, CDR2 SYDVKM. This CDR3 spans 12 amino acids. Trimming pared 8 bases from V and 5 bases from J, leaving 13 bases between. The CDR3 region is CASGTGWNEQYF. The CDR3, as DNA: TGTGCCAGCGGGACGGGGTGGAACGAGCAGTACTTC.

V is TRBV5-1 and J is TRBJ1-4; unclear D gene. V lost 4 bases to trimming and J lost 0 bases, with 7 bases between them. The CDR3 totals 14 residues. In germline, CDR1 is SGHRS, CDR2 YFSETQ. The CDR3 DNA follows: TGCGCCAGCAGCGAGACATCAACTAATGAAAAACTGTTTTTT. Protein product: CASSETSTNEKLFF.

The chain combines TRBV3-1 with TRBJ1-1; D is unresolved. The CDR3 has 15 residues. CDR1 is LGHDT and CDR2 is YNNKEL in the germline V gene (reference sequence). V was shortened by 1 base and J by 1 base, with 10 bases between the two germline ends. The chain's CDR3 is CASSQGMDGNTEAFF. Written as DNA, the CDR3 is TGTGCCAGCAGCCAAGGAATGGATGGGAACACTGAAGCTTTCTTT.

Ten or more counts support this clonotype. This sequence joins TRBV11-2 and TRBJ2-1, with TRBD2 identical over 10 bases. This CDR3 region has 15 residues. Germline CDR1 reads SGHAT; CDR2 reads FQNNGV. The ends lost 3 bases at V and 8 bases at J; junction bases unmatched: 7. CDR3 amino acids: CASSFFQRGGDEQFF. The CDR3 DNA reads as TGTGCCAGCAGCTTCTTTCAGCGGGGGGGCGATGAGCAGTTCTTC.

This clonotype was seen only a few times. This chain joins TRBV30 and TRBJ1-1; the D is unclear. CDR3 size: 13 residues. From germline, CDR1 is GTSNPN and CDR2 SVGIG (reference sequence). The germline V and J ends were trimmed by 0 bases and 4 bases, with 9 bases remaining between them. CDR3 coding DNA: TGTGCCTGGAGTGTAGTGCTGGGCACTGAAGCTTTCTTT. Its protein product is CAWSVVLGTEAFF.

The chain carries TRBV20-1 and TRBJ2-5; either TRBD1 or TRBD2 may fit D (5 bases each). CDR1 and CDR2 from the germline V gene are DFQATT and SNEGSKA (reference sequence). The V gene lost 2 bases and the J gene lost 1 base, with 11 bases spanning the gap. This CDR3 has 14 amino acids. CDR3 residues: CSARFGAPQETQYF. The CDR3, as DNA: TGCAGTGCTAGATTCGGGGCGCCCCAAGAGACCCAGTACTTC.

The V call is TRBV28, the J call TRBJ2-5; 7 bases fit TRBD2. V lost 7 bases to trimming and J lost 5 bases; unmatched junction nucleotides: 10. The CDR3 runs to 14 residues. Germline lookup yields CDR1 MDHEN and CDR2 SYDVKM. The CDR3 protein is CASNTPRGGETQYF. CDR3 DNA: TGTGCCAGCAACACACCGAGGGGAGGGGAGACCCAGTACTTC.

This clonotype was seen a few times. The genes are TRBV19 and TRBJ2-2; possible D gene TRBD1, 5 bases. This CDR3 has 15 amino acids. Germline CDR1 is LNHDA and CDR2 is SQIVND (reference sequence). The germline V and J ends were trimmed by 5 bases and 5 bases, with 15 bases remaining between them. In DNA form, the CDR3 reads TGTGCCAGTAGTGATGGCAGGGTGAAAACCGGGGAGCTGTTTTTT. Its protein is CASSDGRVKTGELFF.

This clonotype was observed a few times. The CDR3 DNA reads TGTGCCAGCAGTATAGTAGCGCATAACACCGGGGAGCTGTTTTTT. Its translation is CASSIVAHNTGELFF. The chain joins TRBV6-1 to TRBJ2-2, with D possibly TRBD2 on 5 matching bases. This CDR3 is 15 amino acids long. V was cut by 5 bases and J by 2 bases, with 12 bases left in between. Germline values: CDR1 MNHNS, CDR2 SASEGT.

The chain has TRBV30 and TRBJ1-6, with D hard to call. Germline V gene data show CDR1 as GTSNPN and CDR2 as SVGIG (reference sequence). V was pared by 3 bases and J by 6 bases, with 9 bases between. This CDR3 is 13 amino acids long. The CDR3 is CAWRVGSNSPLHF. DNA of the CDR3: TGTGCCTGGAGGGTAGGGAGTAATTCACCCCTCCACTTT.

CDR3 coding DNA: TGCAGCGTTGAAGGACTAGCCAGCGGGGGGCGCGGCGTCCTGACTTTC. Its translation is CSVEGLASGGRGVLTF. The chain couples TRBV29-1 to TRBJ2-6; 9 nucleotides align to TRBD2. The CDR3 is 16 amino acids. V lost 1 base to trimming and J lost 12 bases; unmatched junction nucleotides: 13. Germline V gene sequence: CDR1 SQVTM, CDR2 ANQGSEA.

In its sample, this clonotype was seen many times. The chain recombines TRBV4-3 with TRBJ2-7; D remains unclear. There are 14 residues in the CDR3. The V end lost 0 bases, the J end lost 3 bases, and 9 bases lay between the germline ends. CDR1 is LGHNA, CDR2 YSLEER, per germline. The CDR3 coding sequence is TGCGCCAGCAGCCAAGATCTGGGGAACTACGAGCAGTACTTC. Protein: CASSQDLGNYEQYF.

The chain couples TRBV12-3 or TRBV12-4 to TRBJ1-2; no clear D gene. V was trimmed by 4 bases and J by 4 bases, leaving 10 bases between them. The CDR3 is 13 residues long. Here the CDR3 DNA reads TGTGCCAGCAGTTCAGAGAGGTTCTATGGCTACACCTTC. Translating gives CASSSERFYGYTF.

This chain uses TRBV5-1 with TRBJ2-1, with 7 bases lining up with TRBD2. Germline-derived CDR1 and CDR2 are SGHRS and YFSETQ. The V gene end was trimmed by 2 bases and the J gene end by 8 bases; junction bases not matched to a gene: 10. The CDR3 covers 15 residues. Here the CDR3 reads CASSLMGGPMDEQFF. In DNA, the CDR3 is TGCGCCAGCAGCTTAATGGGAGGGCCTATGGATGAGCAGTTCTTC.

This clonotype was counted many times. CDR3 nucleotide sequence: TGCGCCAGCAGCTGGAGGGGACAGGGCACCCAAGAGACCCAGTACTTC. It codes for CASSWRGQGTQETQYF. The J gene is TRBJ2-5, the V gene TRBV5-1; 9 nucleotides agree with TRBD1. Germline V CDR1 and CDR2: SGHRS, YFSETQ. The V and J ends lost 3 bases and 1 base, in that order; junction bases with no gene match: 7. The CDR3 extends over 16 amino acids.

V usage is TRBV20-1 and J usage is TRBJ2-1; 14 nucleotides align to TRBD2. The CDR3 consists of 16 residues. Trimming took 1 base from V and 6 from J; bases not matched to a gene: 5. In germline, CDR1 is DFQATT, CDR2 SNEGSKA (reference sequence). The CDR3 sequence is CSARGTSGGTPNEQFF. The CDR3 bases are TGCAGTGCTAGAGGGACTAGCGGGGGGACCCCCAATGAGCAGTTCTTC.

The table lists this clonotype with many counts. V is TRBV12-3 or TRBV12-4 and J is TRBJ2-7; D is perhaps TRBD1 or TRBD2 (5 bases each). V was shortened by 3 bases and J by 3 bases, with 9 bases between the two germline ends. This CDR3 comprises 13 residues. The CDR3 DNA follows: TGTGCCAGCAGTTTTGGGGACCGCTACGAGCAGTACTTC. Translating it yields CASSFGDRYEQYF.